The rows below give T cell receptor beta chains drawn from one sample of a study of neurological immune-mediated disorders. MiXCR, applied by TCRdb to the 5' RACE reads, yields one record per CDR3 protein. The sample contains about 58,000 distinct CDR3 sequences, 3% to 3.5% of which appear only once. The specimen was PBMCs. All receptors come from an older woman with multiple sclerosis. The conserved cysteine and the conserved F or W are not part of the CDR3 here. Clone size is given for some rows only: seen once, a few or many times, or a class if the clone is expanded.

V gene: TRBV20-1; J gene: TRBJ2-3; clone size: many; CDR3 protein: SASTGTSGRDTQY
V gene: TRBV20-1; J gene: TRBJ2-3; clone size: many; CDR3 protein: SARGLAGSRADTQY
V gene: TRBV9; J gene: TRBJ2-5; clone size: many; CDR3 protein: ASSTGRIETQY
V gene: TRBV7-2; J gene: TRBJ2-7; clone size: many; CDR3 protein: ASSFAGMLEQY
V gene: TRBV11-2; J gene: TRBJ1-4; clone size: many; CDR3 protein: ASSAQREKLF
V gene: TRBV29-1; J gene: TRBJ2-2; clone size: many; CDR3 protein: SARGVNTGELF
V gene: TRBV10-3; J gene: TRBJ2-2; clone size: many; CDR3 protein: AISLRLPGELF
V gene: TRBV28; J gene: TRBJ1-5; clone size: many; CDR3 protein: ASSPSWTEYQPQH
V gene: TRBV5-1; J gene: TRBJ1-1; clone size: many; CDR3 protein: ASSWSGDSSTEAF
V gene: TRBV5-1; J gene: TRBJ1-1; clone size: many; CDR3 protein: ASSLGLQGYTEAF
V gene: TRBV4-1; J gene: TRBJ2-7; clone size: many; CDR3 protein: ASSDTPRGLAEQY
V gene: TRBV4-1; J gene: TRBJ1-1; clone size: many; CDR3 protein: ASSQGPGMNTEAF
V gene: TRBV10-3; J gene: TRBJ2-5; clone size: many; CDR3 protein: AIGAHSGKETQY
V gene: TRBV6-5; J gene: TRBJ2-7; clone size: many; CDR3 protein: ASSYSSAGFGYEQY
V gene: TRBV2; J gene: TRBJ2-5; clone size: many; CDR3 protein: ASSEWREGRGTQY
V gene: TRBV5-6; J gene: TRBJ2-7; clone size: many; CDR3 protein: ASSPDRTYEQY
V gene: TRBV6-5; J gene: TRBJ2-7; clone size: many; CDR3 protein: ASSSGGQGHEQY
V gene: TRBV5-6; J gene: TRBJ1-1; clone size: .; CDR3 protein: ASRRASNTEAF
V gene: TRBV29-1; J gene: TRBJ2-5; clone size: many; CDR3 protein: SVGRGAQETQY
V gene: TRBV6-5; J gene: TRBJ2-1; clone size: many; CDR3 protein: ASSQRGQEYNEQF
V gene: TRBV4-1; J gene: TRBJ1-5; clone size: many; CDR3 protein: ASSQGQGNNQPQH
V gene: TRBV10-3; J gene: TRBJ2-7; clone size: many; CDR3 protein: AITKTSGYEQY
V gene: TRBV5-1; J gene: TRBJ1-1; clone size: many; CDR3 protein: ASSLAGTVDWMNTEAF
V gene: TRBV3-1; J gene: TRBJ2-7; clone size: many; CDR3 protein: ASSRDRDTYEQY
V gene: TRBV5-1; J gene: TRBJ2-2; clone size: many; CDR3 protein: ASSGAANTGELF
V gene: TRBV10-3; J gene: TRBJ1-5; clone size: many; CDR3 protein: AIRDSGNQPQH
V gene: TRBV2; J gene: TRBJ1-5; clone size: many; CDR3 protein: ASSDSPQPQH
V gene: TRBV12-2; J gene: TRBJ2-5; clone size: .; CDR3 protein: ASRLDVASVETQY
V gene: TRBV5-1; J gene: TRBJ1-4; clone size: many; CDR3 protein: ASSLQGAPDEKLF
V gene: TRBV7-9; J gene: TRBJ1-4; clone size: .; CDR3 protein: ASSLGGGTHEKLF
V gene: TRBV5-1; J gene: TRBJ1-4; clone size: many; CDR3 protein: ASSLSPSGLMRKLF
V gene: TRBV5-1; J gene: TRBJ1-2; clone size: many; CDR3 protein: ASSTGQGGGYT
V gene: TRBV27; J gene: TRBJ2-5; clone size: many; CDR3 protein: ASSSTSGRGWETQY
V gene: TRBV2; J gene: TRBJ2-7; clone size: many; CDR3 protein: ASKEGTGAYEQY
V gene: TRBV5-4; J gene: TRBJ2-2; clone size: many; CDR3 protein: ASSLDRGGTWGELF
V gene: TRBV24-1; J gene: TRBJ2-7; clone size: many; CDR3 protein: ATNKGSGYEQY
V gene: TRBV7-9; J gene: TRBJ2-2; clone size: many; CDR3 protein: ASSWPGQGFAGELF